Each of the 5 T cell receptor beta chains below was sequenced from the same sample in a study of CXCR3-negative and CXCR3-positive naive CD8 T cells. 5' RACE with UMI labels generated the TRB cDNA libraries. Reanalyzing the 5' RACE reads, TCRdb keeps one entry per CDR3 protein, without DNA. In total, the table holds 65,000 to 85,000 distinct CDR3 sequences. What was sequenced was naive CXCR3- CD8+ T cells from blood. This sample's subset: CD45RO-CCR7+CD27+CD95- naive CD8+ T cells lacking CXCR3 (TNR3-). Receptor source: a human donor in good health. Some clones in this sample may be carry-over from other donors' samples.

This rearrangement joins TRBV4-2 to TRBJ2-1; TCRdb's assignment of TRBD1 cannot be checked, as there is no DNA. The germline CDR1 and CDR2 sequences are LGHNA and YNFKEQ. The CDR3 is 12 residues long. CDR3 sequence: CASTRDDNEQFF.

This rearrangement joins TRBV7-2 to TRBJ2-3. This CDR3 comprises 12 residues. Germline assignment: CDR1 SGHTA and CDR2 FQGNSA. The CDR3 loop is CASSLVADTQYF. Drawing the rest from reference TRBV7-2 and TRBJ2-3, the complete variable domain is GAGVSQSPSNKVTEKGKDVELRCDPISGHTALYWYRQSLGQGLEFLIYFQGNSAPDKSGLPSDRFSAERTGGSVSTLTIQRTQQEDSAVYLCASSLVADTQYFGPGTRLTVL.

The genes are TRBV4-3 and TRBJ1-2; without DNA, the TCRdb call of TRBD1 cannot be checked. Germline values: CDR1 LGHNA, CDR2 YSLEER. The CDR3 sequence is 16 residues long. CDR3 amino acids: CASSQDWGAPSYGYTF.

The chain is built from TRBV20-1 and TRBJ2-1. Germline V gene lookup returns CDR1 DFQATT and CDR2 SNEGSKA (reference sequence). This CDR3 has 11 residues. This CDR3 is CSASAEREQFF.

The rearrangement links TRBV14 to TRBJ2-7. This CDR3 spans 12 amino acids. Germline V gene lookup returns CDR1 SGHDN and CDR2 FVKESK. CDR3 amino acids: CASSQKWYEQYF.